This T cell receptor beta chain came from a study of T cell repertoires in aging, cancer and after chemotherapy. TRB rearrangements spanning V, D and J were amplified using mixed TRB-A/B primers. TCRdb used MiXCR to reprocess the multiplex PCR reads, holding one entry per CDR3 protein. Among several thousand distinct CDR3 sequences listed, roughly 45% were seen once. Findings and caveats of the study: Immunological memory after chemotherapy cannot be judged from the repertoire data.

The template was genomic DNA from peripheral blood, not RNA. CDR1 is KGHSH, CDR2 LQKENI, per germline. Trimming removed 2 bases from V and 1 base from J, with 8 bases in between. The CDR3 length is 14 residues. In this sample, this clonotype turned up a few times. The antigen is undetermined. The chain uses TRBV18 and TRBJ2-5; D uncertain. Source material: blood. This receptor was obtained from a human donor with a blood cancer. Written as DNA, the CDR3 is TGTGCCAGCTCACCAAGCGAACCCCAAGAGACCCAGTACTTC. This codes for CASSPSEPQETQYF.